These 5 T cell receptor beta chains originate from one sample sequenced in a study of T-cell reconstitution after alpha-beta-depleted transplantation in children. The authors prepared the TCRbeta library with unique molecular identifiers. TCRdb independently ran MiXCR on the PCR reads; one entry per CDR3 protein. The repertoire holds hundreds of thousands of distinct CDR3 sequences, with around 10% as singletons. The source was PBMCs, collected before TCRalphabeta/CD19-depleted stem cell transplant. The receptors stem from a boy under three years old with acute myeloid leukemia, due to receive a stem cell transplant.

The CDR3: CASNPQGINEQFF. CDR3 sequence (DNA): TGTGCCAGCAACCCACAGGGAATCAATGAGCAGTTCTTC. J is TRBJ2-1 and V is TRBV2, with a possible D match to TRBD1 (6 bases). CDR1 is SNHLY, CDR2 FYNNEI, per germline. The CDR3 totals 13 residues. Trimming cost V 7 bases and J 6 bases, with 13 bases left between them.

Many counts were recorded for this clonotype. This chain joins TRBV25-1 and TRBJ2-1; 8 positions agree with TRBD1. With 3 bases clipped from V and 8 bases from J, the junction kept 3 bases outside the gene matches. CDR3 length: 13 amino acids. Per germline, CDR1 MGHDK and CDR2 SYGVNS. The CDR3 DNA is TGTGCCAGCAGTGATGGGACAGGTTATGAGCAGTTCTTC. It codes for CASSDGTGYEQFF.

This clonotype was counted at least ten times. This chain joins TRBV12-3 or TRBV12-4 and TRBJ1-5; 9 positions match TRBD1. CDR3 length equals 15 residues. Trimming removed 1 base from V and 8 bases from J; junction bases left unmatched: 6. The CDR3 loop is CASSLGTGDGKPQHF. CDR3 nucleotide sequence: TGTGCCAGCAGTTTAGGGACAGGGGATGGTAAGCCCCAGCATTTT.

In the case of this clonotype: One base away lies a much larger clone, so this may be a sequencing read error. The chain carries TRBV12-3 or TRBV12-4 and TRBJ2-2; the D call may be TRBD1 or TRBD2 (6 bases each). This CDR3 has 15 amino acids. CDR3 in amino acids: CASSGATGGTGERFF. DNA for the CDR3: TGTGCCAGCAGTGGAGCCACCGGGGGCACCGGGGAGCGGTTTTTT.

The sample holds many counts of this clonotype. This chain joins TRBV29-1 and TRBJ1-2; unclear D gene. CDR3 length equals 13 residues. Germline CDR1 reads SQVTM; CDR2 reads ANQGSEA. V lost 0 bases to trimming and J lost 4 bases, with 9 bases between them. The CDR3 bases are TGCAGCGTTGAAGATATTACGGTCTATGGCTACACCTTC. This sequence encodes CSVEDITVYGYTF.